The 7 T cell receptor beta chains given below trace back to one sample, sequenced in a study of T cell responses to AZD1222 COVID-19 vaccine. The protocol was immunoSEQ multiplex PCR, while the TCRdb copy is restricted to in-frame clones and leaves out a portion. The sample yields 110,000 to 150,000 clones, approximately 94% seen once. Specimen: peripheral blood, collected on day 0 of AZD1222 vaccination. These receptors were obtained from an adult in good health.

CDR3 in DNA: TGTGCCAGCAACGACTTCGGGGGAAGCACAGATACGCAGTATTTT. Amino acids: CASNDFGGSTDTQYF. The chain joins TRBV6-5 to TRBJ2-3, with TRBD2 as a possible D gene (6 bases). The V gene lost 7 bases and the J gene lost 0 bases, with 14 bases spanning the gap. Germline loops: CDR1 MNHEY, CDR2 SVGAGI. The CDR3 sequence is 15 residues long.

The rearrangement links TRBV5-1 to TRBJ1-6; the D is unclear. Germline CDR1 reads SGHRS; CDR2 reads YFSETQ. V dropped 4 bases and J dropped 9 bases, with 14 bases sitting between them. The CDR3 is 14 residues long. CDR3 region: CASSLTPESSPLHF. CDR3 nucleotides: TGCGCCAGCAGCCTGACCCCAGAGAGTTCACCCCTCCACTTT.

The V gene is TRBV19, the J gene TRBJ2-1; D is unclear. V was cut by 6 bases and J by 3 bases, with 9 bases left in between. This CDR3 is 13 amino acids long. Germline lookup yields CDR1 LNHDA and CDR2 SQIVND (reference sequence). The CDR3 spells CASRGLNYNEQFF. In nucleotides, the CDR3 is TGTGCCAGTAGGGGCCTCAACTACAATGAGCAGTTCTTC.

The CDR3 protein is CASSSTQGGEQFF. In nucleotides, the CDR3 is TGTGCCAGCAGCTCAACGCAGGGCGGTGAGCAGTTCTTC. This chain links TRBV7-9 with TRBJ2-1; perhaps TRBD1 as D (5 bases). Between the trimmed V and J ends, which lost 4 bases and 9 bases, there was a span of 13 bases. This CDR3 region has 13 residues. The germline gives CDR1 SEHNR, CDR2 FQNEAQ (reference sequence).

This clone was detected a few times. V usage is TRBV4-2 and J usage is TRBJ2-7, with a tentative D call TRBD1 (6 bases). Trimming took 0 bases from V and 0 from J, leaving 15 bases between them. This CDR3 has 17 residues. The germline V gene encodes CDR1 LGHNA and CDR2 YNFKEQ. CDR3 region: CASSQESPGAPSYEQYF. The CDR3 DNA follows: TGTGCCAGCAGCCAAGAAAGTCCAGGGGCCCCCTCCTACGAGCAGTACTTC.

Here the CDR3 reads CASSHNIPRGLGEKLFF. CDR3 coding DNA: TGTGCCAGCAGCCATAATATCCCCAGGGGTTTGGGTGAAAAACTGTTTTTT. This chain links TRBV3-1 (or the pseudogene TRBV3-2) with TRBJ1-4, with TRBD1 as a possible D gene (6 bases). Trimming pared 3 bases from V and 7 bases from J, leaving 21 bases between. Germline V gives CDR1 LGHDT, CDR2 YNNKEL (reference sequence). The CDR3 is 17 amino acids.

The chain links TRBV7-9 to TRBJ1-6, with D unresolved. The V gene's germline CDR1 is SEHNR and CDR2 FQNEAQ (reference sequence). Between the trimmed V and J ends, which lost 5 bases and 4 bases, there was a span of 12 bases. This CDR3 comprises 15 residues. The CDR3 DNA reads TGTGCCAGCAGCCGATCGACAATTTATAATTCACCCCTCCACTTT. Its translation: CASSRSTIYNSPLHF.